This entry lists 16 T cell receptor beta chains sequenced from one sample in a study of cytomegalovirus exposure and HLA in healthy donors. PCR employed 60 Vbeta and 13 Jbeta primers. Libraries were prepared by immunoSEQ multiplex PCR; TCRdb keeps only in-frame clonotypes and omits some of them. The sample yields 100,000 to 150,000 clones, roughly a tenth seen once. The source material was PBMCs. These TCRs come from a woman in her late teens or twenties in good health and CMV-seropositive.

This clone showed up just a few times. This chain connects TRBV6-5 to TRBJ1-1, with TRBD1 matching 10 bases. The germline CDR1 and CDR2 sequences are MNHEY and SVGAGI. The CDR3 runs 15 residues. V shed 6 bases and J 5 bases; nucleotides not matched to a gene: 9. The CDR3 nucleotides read TGTGCCAGCAGCATGACAGGGACAGGGGTTACTGAAGCTTTCTTT. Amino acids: CASSMTGTGVTEAFF.

In nucleotides, the CDR3 is TGTGCCTGGAGTTTGCAGGGGCCACGAACGCAGTATTTT. It translates to CAWSLQGPRTQYF. J is TRBJ2-3 and V is TRBV30; D might be TRBD1 (6 bases). The CDR3 loop spans 13 amino acids. Between the trimmed V and J ends, which lost 2 bases and 9 bases, there was a span of 15 bases. Germline CDR1 reads GTSNPN; CDR2 reads SVGIG (reference sequence).

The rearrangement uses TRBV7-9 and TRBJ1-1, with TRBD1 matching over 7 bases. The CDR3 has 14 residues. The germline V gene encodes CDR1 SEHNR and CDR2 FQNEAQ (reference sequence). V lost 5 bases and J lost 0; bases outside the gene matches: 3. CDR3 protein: CASSPRGMNTEAFF. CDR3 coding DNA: TGTGCCAGCAGCCCCAGGGGGATGAACACTGAAGCTTTCTTT.

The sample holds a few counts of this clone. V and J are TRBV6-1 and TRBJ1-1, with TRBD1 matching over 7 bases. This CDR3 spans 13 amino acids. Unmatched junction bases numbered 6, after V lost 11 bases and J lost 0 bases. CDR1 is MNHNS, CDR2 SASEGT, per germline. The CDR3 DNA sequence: TGTGCCGGAAGGACAGGCCTGAACACTGAAGCTTTCTTT. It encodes CAGRTGLNTEAFF.

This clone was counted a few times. The CDR3 coding sequence is TGTGCCAGCAGTTACCAGGCGGGTCAGGACACTGAAGCTTTCTTT. Amino acid sequence: CASSYQAGQDTEAFF. J is TRBJ1-1 and V is TRBV6-5; no clear D gene. Between the trimmed V and J ends, which lost 2 bases and 3 bases, there was a span of 13 bases. The CDR3 loop spans 15 amino acids. Germline CDR1 MNHEY, CDR2 SVGAGI.

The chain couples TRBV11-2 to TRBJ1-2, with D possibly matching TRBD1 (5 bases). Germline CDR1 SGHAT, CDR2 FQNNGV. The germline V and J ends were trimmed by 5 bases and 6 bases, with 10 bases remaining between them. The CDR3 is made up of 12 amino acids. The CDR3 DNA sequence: TGTGCCAGCAGCCGTTCAGGGAATGGCTACACCTTC. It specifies CASSRSGNGYTF.

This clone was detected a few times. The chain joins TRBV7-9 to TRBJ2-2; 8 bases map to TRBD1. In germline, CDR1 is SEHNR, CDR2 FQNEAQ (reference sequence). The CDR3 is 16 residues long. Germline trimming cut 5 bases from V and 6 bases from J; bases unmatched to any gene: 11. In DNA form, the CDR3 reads TGTGCCAGCAGCCGACAGGGGACGCCAAGATCCGGGGAGCTGTTTTTT. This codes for CASSRQGTPRSGELFF.

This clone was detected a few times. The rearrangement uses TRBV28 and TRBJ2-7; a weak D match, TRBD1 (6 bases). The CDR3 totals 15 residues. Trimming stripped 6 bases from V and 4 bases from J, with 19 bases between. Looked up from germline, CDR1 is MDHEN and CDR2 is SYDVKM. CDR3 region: CASSYSLTGSYEQYF. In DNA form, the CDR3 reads TGTGCCAGCAGCTATTCCCTGACAGGCTCATACGAGCAGTACTTC.

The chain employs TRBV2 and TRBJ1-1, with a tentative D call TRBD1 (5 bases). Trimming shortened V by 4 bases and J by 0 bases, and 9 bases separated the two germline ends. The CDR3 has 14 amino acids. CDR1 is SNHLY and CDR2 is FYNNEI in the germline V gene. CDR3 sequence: CASSADTLNTEAFF. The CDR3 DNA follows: TGTGCCAGCAGTGCGGACACCTTGAACACTGAAGCTTTCTTT. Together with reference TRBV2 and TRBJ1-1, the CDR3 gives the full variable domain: EPEVTQTPSHQVTQMGQEVILRCVPISNHLYFYWYRQILGQKVEFLVSFYNNEISEKSEIFDDQFSVERPDGSNFTLKIRSTKLEDSAMYFCASSADTLNTEAFFGQGTRLTVV.

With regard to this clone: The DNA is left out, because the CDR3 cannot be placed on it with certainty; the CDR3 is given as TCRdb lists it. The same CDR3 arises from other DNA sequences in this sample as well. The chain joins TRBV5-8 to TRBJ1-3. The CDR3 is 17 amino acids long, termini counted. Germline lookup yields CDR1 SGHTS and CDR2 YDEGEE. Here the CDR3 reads CASSWGGGTTSGNTIYF.

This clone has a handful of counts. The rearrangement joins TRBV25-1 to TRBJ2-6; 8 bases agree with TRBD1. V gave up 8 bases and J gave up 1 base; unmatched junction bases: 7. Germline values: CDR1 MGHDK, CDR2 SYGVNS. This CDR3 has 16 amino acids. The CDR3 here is CASARTGSSGANVLTF. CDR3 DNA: TGTGCCAGCGCCCGGACAGGGTCGTCTGGGGCCAACGTCCTGACTTTC.

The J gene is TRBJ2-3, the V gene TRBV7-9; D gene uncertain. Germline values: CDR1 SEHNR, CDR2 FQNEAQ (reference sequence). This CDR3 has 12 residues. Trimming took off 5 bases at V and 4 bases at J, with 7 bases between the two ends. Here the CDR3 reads CASSPTADTQYF. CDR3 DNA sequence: TGTGCCAGCAGCCCTACCGCAGATACGCAGTATTTT.

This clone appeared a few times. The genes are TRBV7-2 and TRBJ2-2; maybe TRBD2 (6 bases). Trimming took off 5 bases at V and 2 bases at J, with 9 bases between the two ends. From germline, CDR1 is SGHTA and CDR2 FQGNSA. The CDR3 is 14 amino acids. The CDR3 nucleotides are TGTGCCAGCAGCCAGGGACTCAACACCGGGGAGCTGTTTTTT. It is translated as CASSQGLNTGELFF.

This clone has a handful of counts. The CDR3 region has the DNA TGTGCCAGCAGCCCAACGGCGGGGGCCGAAGCTTTCTTT. This sequence encodes CASSPTAGAEAFF. This rearrangement joins TRBV7-2 to TRBJ1-1; weak D call: TRBD1 (6 bases). There are 13 residues in the CDR3. V lost 5 bases and J 8 bases, leaving 15 bases between the germline ends. CDR1 is SGHTA, CDR2 FQGNSA, per germline.

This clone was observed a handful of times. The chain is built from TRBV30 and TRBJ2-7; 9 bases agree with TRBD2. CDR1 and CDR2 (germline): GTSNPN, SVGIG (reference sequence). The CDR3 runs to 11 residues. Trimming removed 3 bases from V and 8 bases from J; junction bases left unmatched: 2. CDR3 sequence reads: CAWRAGGKQYF. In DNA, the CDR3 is TGTGCCTGGAGGGCGGGAGGGAAGCAGTACTTC.

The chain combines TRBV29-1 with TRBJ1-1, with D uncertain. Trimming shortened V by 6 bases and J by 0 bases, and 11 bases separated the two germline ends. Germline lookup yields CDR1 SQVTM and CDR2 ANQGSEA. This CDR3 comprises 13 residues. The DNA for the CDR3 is TGCAGCGTGCGGGAACAGCTGAACACTGAAGCTTTCTTT. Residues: CSVREQLNTEAFF.